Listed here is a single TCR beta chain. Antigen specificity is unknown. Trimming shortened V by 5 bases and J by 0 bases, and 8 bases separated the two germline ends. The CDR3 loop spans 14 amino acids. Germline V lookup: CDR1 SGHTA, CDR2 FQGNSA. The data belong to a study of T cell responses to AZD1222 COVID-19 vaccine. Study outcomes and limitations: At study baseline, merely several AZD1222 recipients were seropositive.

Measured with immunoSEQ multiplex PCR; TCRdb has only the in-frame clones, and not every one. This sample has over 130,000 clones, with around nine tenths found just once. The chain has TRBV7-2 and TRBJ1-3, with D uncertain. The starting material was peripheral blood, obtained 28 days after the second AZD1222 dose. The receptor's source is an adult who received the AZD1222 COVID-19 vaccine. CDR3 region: CASSKGNSGNTIYF. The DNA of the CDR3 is TGTGCCAGCAGCAAAGGAAACTCTGGAAACACCATATATTTT.